This T cell receptor beta chain was captured in a study of beta chain features in type 1 diabetes. Whole-study context: There were 90 million to 110 million sorted cells examined across all samples.

TCRB transcripts that were expressed got sequenced, as all of the isolated RNA had been reverse transcribed. Clones were read by immunoSEQ multiplex PCR, and TCRdb kept only the in-frame ones, dropping some. The repertoire holds about 740,000 clones, with under 15% as singletons. Study-wide findings and caveats: The study found fewer insertions and more deletions at VDJ junctions in type 1 diabetes patients. When Type 1 diabetes patients were examined, their TCRB CDR3s proved moderately but significantly shorter in all four CD4+ subsets.

One heparinised blood draw, averaging about 0.11 L, came from each donor. The J segment lost 8 bases and the V segment lost 5 bases, leaving 10 bases of the junction unmatched. This CDR3 has 14 amino acids. Germline V gives CDR1 SEHNR, CDR2 FQNEAQ (reference sequence). Worth noting for this clone: Its antigen is not known.

The TCR originated in a man younger than 30 with type 1 diabetes. The sample taken for sequencing was naive CD4+ T cells from blood. The J gene is TRBJ1-2, the V gene TRBV7-9; TRBD1 aligns across 8 bases. The CDR3 reads CASSLATGAGGYTF. DNA for the CDR3: TGTGCCAGCAGCCTGGCGACAGGGGCGGGCGGCTACACCTTC.